Following are 16 T cell receptor beta chains from one sample sequenced in a study of CD8 T cells in ankylosing spondylitis. Via MiXCR, TCRdb re-called the 5' RACE reads, giving one row per CDR3 protein. Of about 8,800 distinct CDR3 sequences listed, approximately 5.9% are singletons. The specimen was blood, either unsorted or a sorted T cell fraction (not recorded which). The receptors stem from a female donor with ankylosing spondylitis or in good health (not recorded which).

This clonotype has at least ten counts. In DNA form, the CDR3 reads TGTGCCAGCAGCGCACCCAGGGGACAGGGGGCAATCACCGGGGAGCTGTTTTTT. Translation gives CASSAPRGQGAITGELFF. The chain carries TRBV9 and TRBJ2-2; 12 bases fit TRBD1. Germline V lookup: CDR1 SGDLS, CDR2 YYNGEE. J gave up 4 bases and V 3 bases, and 10 bases lay outside the gene matches. CDR3 size: 18 residues.

In the case of this clonotype: One end of the junction does not line up with germline, which may come from a read error. V usage is TRBV9 and J usage is TRBJ2-2, with D hard to call. There are 14 residues in the CDR3. Germline lookup yields CDR1 SGDLS and CDR2 YYNGEE. As DNA, the CDR3 is TGTTCCAGCAGCGTCGTCCCAAAGGCCGGGGAGCTGTTTTTT. As protein: CSSSVVPKAGELFF.

The chain combines TRBV9 with TRBJ2-3, with TRBD2 matching over 11 bases. The ends lost 2 bases at V and 6 bases at J; junction bases unmatched: 5. Germline V gene lookup returns CDR1 SGDLS and CDR2 YYNGEE. This CDR3 is 15 amino acids long. The CDR3 coding sequence is TGTGCCAGCAGCGTTAGCGGGGGGGCGGGGGATACGCAGTATTTT. Protein: CASSVSGGAGDTQYF.

In its sample, this clonotype was seen many times. The chain couples TRBV9 to TRBJ2-3; unclear D gene. Germline CDR1 reads SGDLS; CDR2 reads YYNGEE. This CDR3 region has 15 residues. Trimming took 4 bases from V and 1 from J, leaving 13 bases between them. The CDR3 protein is CASSPGQSGTDTQYF. The CDR3 nucleotides read TGTGCCAGCAGCCCCGGCCAATCTGGCACAGATACGCAGTATTTT.

This clonotype is medium-sized. The rearrangement joins TRBV9 to TRBJ2-1; D is perhaps TRBD1 (5 bases). Germline V CDR1 and CDR2: SGDLS, YYNGEE. This CDR3 contains 17 residues. V lost 2 bases and J lost 2, with 17 bases in between. The CDR3 sequence: CASSVVVGAHPYNEQFF. CDR3 DNA: TGTGCCAGCAGCGTTGTTGTAGGGGCCCATCCCTACAATGAGCAGTTCTTC. Together with reference TRBV9 and TRBJ2-1, the CDR3 gives the full variable domain: DSGVTQTPKHLITATGQRVTLRCSPRSGDLSVYWYQQSLDQGLQFLIQYYNGEERAKGNILERFSAQQFPDLHSELNLSSLELGDSALYFCASSVVVGAHPYNEQFFGPGTRLTVL.

This clonotype was counted ten times or more. V usage is TRBV9 and J usage is TRBJ2-7; D gene unclear. Germline assignment: CDR1 SGDLS and CDR2 YYNGEE. The CDR3 loop spans 12 amino acids. V lost 3 bases, J lost 2 bases, and 6 bases lay in between. The chain's CDR3 is CASSGGTYEQYF. The CDR3 nucleotides read TGTGCCAGCAGCGGAGGAACCTACGAGCAGTACTTC.

This clonotype was counted ten times or more. The chain is built from TRBV9 and TRBJ2-7, with a tentative D call TRBD2 (6 bases). CDR3 size: 13 residues. Per the germline V gene, CDR1 is SGDLS and CDR2 is YYNGEE. V dropped 4 bases and J dropped 6 bases, with 14 bases sitting between them. In DNA, the CDR3 is TGTGCCAGCAGCCTGGGACTTCTCTCCGAGCAGTACTTC. Its protein product is CASSLGLLSEQYF.

This clonotype qualifies as medium-sized. The chain uses TRBV9 and TRBJ2-1; TRBD2 might be the D (5 bases). Germline V gives CDR1 SGDLS, CDR2 YYNGEE. Trimming removed 4 bases at V and 4 bases at J, with 6 bases between. The CDR3 contains 12 residues. The CDR3 loop is CASSPGYNEQFF. The CDR3 DNA reads as TGTGCCAGCAGCCCGGGGTACAATGAGCAGTTCTTC.

The chain recombines TRBV9 with TRBJ2-1; 12 positions agree with TRBD2. With 2 bases clipped from V and 16 bases from J, the junction kept 7 bases outside the gene matches. CDR1 is SGDLS and CDR2 is YYNGEE in the germline V gene. The CDR3 is 13 residues long. This chain's CDR3 is CASSVGLAGPPFF. In DNA, the CDR3 is TGTGCCAGCAGCGTCGGACTAGCGGGGCCCCCATTCTTC.

In this sample, this clonotype turned up many times. The chain recombines TRBV9 with TRBJ2-1; TRBD2 agrees at 11 bases. The V and J ends lost 3 bases and 7 bases, in that order; junction bases with no gene match: 6. Germline loops: CDR1 SGDLS, CDR2 YYNGEE. The CDR3 is 15 residues long. CDR3 region: CASSDRSSGRNEQFF. CDR3 DNA: TGTGCCAGCAGCGACCGCTCTAGCGGGAGGAATGAGCAGTTCTTC.

Many counts were recorded for this clonotype. The CDR3 is CASSVAGNTEAFF. In DNA form, the CDR3 reads TGTGCCAGCAGCGTAGCAGGGAACACTGAAGCTTTCTTT. V usage is TRBV9 and J usage is TRBJ1-1, with no clear D. Germline CDR1 is SGDLS and CDR2 is YYNGEE. There are 13 residues in the CDR3. Trimming stripped 0 bases from V and 1 base from J, with 4 bases between.

This clonotype was counted a few times. The CDR3 reads CASSVVQNYGYTF. In DNA, the CDR3 is TGTGCCAGCAGCGTAGTACAGAACTATGGCTACACCTTC. The rearrangement joins TRBV9 to TRBJ1-2; D is undetermined. The CDR3 is made up of 13 amino acids. Trimming removed 0 bases from V and 2 bases from J, with 5 bases in between. The V gene's germline CDR1 is SGDLS and CDR2 YYNGEE.

This clonotype has a single count. With a much larger clone just one base away, this may be a read error. The conserved closing phenylalanine or tryptophan is absent in this CDR3, likely reflecting a read error. The chain is built from TRBV9 and TRBJ2-1; maybe TRBD1 (5 bases). The CDR3 length is 14 residues. The V gene lost 4 bases and the J gene lost 3 bases, with 11 bases spanning the gap. The V gene's germline CDR1 is SGDLS and CDR2 YYNGEE. CDR3 sequence (DNA): TGTGCCAGCAGCCCAAGGGGTAGCTACAATGAGCAGTTCTTA. Its protein product is CASSPRGSYNEQFL.

This clonotype was observed at least ten times. CDR3 loop: CASSPQVSTEPTDTQYF. CDR3 in DNA: TGTGCCAGCAGCCCTCAGGTGTCTACTGAACCCACAGATACGCAGTATTTT. The chain employs TRBV9 and TRBJ2-3; D gene uncertain. Germline-derived CDR1 and CDR2 are SGDLS and YYNGEE. V lost 4 bases to trimming and J lost 2 bases, with 20 bases between them. The CDR3 is 17 residues long. Combining the CDR3 with reference TRBV9 and TRBJ2-3 gives the whole variable domain DSGVTQTPKHLITATGQRVTLRCSPRSGDLSVYWYQQSLDQGLQFLIQYYNGEERAKGNILERFSAQQFPDLHSELNLSSLELGDSALYFCASSPQVSTEPTDTQYFGPGTRLTVL.

V gene TRBV9 combines with J gene TRBJ2-1; 10 positions agree with TRBD2. This CDR3 contains 14 residues. V shed 3 bases and J 6 bases; nucleotides not matched to a gene: 3. The germline CDR1 and CDR2 sequences are SGDLS and YYNGEE. CDR3 sequence: CASSASGGLNEQFF. The CDR3 nucleotides read TGTGCCAGCAGCGCTAGCGGGGGCCTCAATGAGCAGTTCTTC.

This clonotype was counted at least ten times. J is TRBJ2-2 and V is TRBV9, with 7 positions matching TRBD2. The germline CDR1 and CDR2 sequences are SGDLS and YYNGEE. V dropped 2 bases and J dropped 8; count of bases not matched to a gene: 21. The CDR3 runs to 19 residues. The CDR3 loop is CASSVRPGPDGGYMGELFF. DNA of the CDR3: TGTGCCAGCAGCGTCCGACCTGGCCCTGACGGGGGGTACATGGGGGAGCTGTTTTTT. The entire variable domain, with the rest obtained from reference TRBV9 and TRBJ2-2, is as follows: DSGVTQTPKHLITATGQRVTLRCSPRSGDLSVYWYQQSLDQGLQFLIQYYNGEERAKGNILERFSAQQFPDLHSELNLSSLELGDSALYFCASSVRPGPDGGYMGELFFGEGSRLTVL.